This TCR beta chain was documented in a study of T cells expressing NK-cell markers. In the study overall: The TCR beta repertoires were obtained from sorted CD3+CD56+NKG2C+, CD3+CD56+NKG2C- and CD3+CD56-NKG2C+ T cells. Of eight sequenced donors, seven were HCMV-seropositive and one HCMV-seronegative. Points from the study as a whole: Of the CD8+ T cell pool in over 5 donors, roughly 1.0-7.0% was accounted for by dominant NKG2C+ clonotypes.

As for this clonotype: Its antigen is currently unknown.

The CDR3 length is 14 residues. From germline, CDR1 is SGHDN and CDR2 FVKESK. TCRdb re-called the 5' RACE reads and shows each CDR3 protein once, DNA omitted. The sample table sets out about 460,000 distinct CDR3 sequences. V usage is TRBV14 and J usage is TRBJ1-6. The clonotype was recovered from a woman aged 45 to 65 in good health. The sequenced sample was blood T cells: a sorted CD56 or NKG2C T cell subset, CD4+ or CD8+ T cells, or bulk PBMC T cells (not recorded which). The CDR3 sequence: CASKGPWDHSPLHF.